A selection of T cell receptor beta chains follows, all from one sample in a study of blood T cell repertoires in COVID-19. The repertoire was sequenced with immunoSEQ multiplex PCR; TCRdb's copy has only in-frame clones and lacks some. This table holds some 180,000 clones, more than 75% found once. The specimen sequenced was peripheral blood. The receptors originated from a man aged 50 or older who had recovered from COVID-19. CDR3s include the opening cysteine and the closing phenylalanine or tryptophan. A D gene is named only where the DNA matches it firmly. Expanded clones get a size class; other rows say once, few or many, or leave the size out.

d_gene: -; j_gene: TRBJ2-3; abundance: -; v_gene: TRBV9; CDR3aa: CASSAGADTQYF; CDR3nt: TGTGCCAGCAGCGCCGGGGCAGATACGCAGTATTTT
d_gene: -; j_gene: TRBJ2-2; abundance: once; v_gene: TRBV15; CDR3aa: CATSRDMAGVTGELFF; CDR3nt: TGTGCCACCAGCAGAGATATGGCAGGGGTCACCGGGGAGCTGTTTTTT
d_gene: -; j_gene: TRBJ1-1; abundance: once; v_gene: TRBV5-1; CDR3aa: CASSLGALNTEAFF; CDR3nt: TGCGCCAGCAGCTTGGGGGCGTTGAACACTGAAGCTTTCTTT
d_gene: -; j_gene: TRBJ1-6; abundance: -; v_gene: TRBV21-1; CDR3aa: CASSLIPLRGKSPNNSPLHF; CDR3nt: TGTGCCAGCAGCCTTATTCCCCTTAGAGGCAAGAGTCCAAATAATTCACCCCTCCACTTT
d_gene: TRBD1; j_gene: TRBJ2-7; abundance: -; v_gene: TRBV7-6; CDR3aa: CASSLGTGGYYEQYF; CDR3nt: TGTGCCAGCAGCTTAGGGACAGGGGGTTACTACGAGCAGTACTTC
d_gene: -; j_gene: TRBJ2-5; abundance: few; v_gene: TRBV7-2; CDR3aa: CASSPRVLETQYF; CDR3nt: TGTGCCAGCAGCCCCAGGGTACTGGAGACCCAGTACTTC
d_gene: -; j_gene: TRBJ1-5; abundance: -; v_gene: TRBV5-4; CDR3aa: CASSSDSDQPQHF; CDR3nt: TGTGCCAGCAGCTCGGACAGCGATCAGCCCCAGCATTTT
d_gene: TRBD1; j_gene: TRBJ2-1; abundance: -; v_gene: TRBV3-1/TRBV3-2; CDR3aa: CASSQDQSWTGGNYNEQFF; CDR3nt: TGTGCCAGCAGCCAAGATCAAAGCTGGACAGGGGGAAACTACAATGAGCAGTTCTTC
d_gene: TRBD1; j_gene: TRBJ1-5; abundance: -; v_gene: TRBV28; CDR3aa: CASSDRGNQPQHF; CDR3nt: TGTGCCAGCAGCGACAGGGGGAATCAGCCCCAGCATTTT
d_gene: -; j_gene: TRBJ1-3; abundance: -; v_gene: TRBV11-3; CDR3aa: CASSFMGPGNTIYF; CDR3nt: TGTGCCAGCAGCTTCATGGGGCCCGGAAACACCATATATTTT
d_gene: TRBD2; j_gene: TRBJ2-3; abundance: few; v_gene: TRBV7-8; CDR3aa: CASSLDYGGATDTQYF; CDR3nt: TGTGCCAGCAGCTTAGATTACGGGGGGGCAACAGATACGCAGTATTTT
d_gene: TRBD2; j_gene: TRBJ2-1; abundance: -; v_gene: TRBV4-1; CDR3aa: CASSQEKAGGPVNEQFF; CDR3nt: TGCGCCAGCAGCCAAGAAAAGGCGGGGGGGCCTGTCAATGAGCAGTTCTTC
d_gene: -; j_gene: TRBJ2-1; abundance: -; v_gene: TRBV7-6; CDR3aa: CASSLTGDEQFF; CDR3nt: TGTGCCAGCAGCTTAACGGGGGACGAGCAGTTCTTC
d_gene: -; j_gene: TRBJ2-5; abundance: -; v_gene: TRBV6-1; CDR3aa: CASSEREETQYF; CDR3nt: TGTGCCAGCAGTGAACGTGAAGAGACCCAGTACTTC
d_gene: -; j_gene: TRBJ1-1; abundance: -; v_gene: TRBV6-5; CDR3aa: CASSYEGTEAFF; CDR3nt: TGTGCCAGCAGTTACGAGGGCACTGAAGCTTTCTTT
d_gene: TRBD2; j_gene: TRBJ2-5; abundance: -; v_gene: TRBV10-1; CDR3aa: CASSESPSGGQETQYF; CDR3nt: TGCGCCAGCAGTGAGTCTCCTAGCGGGGGACAAGAGACCCAGTACTTC
d_gene: -; j_gene: TRBJ2-7; abundance: -; v_gene: TRBV7-8; CDR3aa: CASSLDSSYEQYF; CDR3nt: TGTGCCAGCAGCTTAGACTCTTCCTACGAGCAGTACTTC
d_gene: -; j_gene: TRBJ1-5; abundance: -; v_gene: TRBV11-3; CDR3aa: CASSKNLGASNQPQHF; CDR3nt: TGTGCCAGCAGCAAAAATTTAGGGGCTAGCAATCAGCCCCAGCATTTT
d_gene: -; j_gene: TRBJ1-4; abundance: -; v_gene: TRBV6-2/TRBV6-3; CDR3aa: CASSYSSVSNEKLFF; CDR3nt: TGTGCCAGCAGTTACTCGTCAGTCAGTAATGAAAAACTGTTTTTT
d_gene: -; j_gene: TRBJ2-7; abundance: -; v_gene: TRBV6-2/TRBV6-3; CDR3aa: CASSYSPEPASYEQYF; CDR3nt: TGTGCCAGCAGTTACTCTCCTGAACCCGCGTCCTACGAGCAGTACTTC
d_gene: -; j_gene: TRBJ2-2; abundance: -; v_gene: TRBV14; CDR3aa: CASSQEWDWRTGELFF; CDR3nt: TGTGCCAGCAGCCAAGAGTGGGATTGGAGGACCGGGGAGCTGTTTTTT
d_gene: -; j_gene: TRBJ1-1; abundance: -; v_gene: TRBV5-6; CDR3aa: CASSFSTGPEAFF; CDR3nt: TGTGCCAGCAGCTTTTCGACAGGCCCTGAAGCTTTCTTT
d_gene: TRBD1; j_gene: TRBJ2-7; abundance: once; v_gene: TRBV11-2; CDR3aa: CASSPKTGTATYEQYF; CDR3nt: TGTGCCAGCAGCCCGAAGACAGGGACCGCGACCTACGAGCAGTACTTC
d_gene: -; j_gene: TRBJ2-3; abundance: -; v_gene: TRBV19; CDR3aa: CASSPFYPTSTDTQYF; CDR3nt: TGTGCCAGTAGTCCTTTTTATCCGACTAGCACAGATACGCAGTATTTT
d_gene: -; j_gene: TRBJ2-5; abundance: -; v_gene: TRBV6-5; CDR3aa: CASSTDRFQETQYF; CDR3nt: TGTGCCAGCAGTACCGACAGGTTCCAAGAGACCCAGTACTTC
d_gene: TRBD1; j_gene: TRBJ1-1; abundance: -; v_gene: TRBV5-1; CDR3aa: CASSLARGRTEAFF; CDR3nt: TGCGCCAGCAGCTTGGCCAGGGGGAGGACTGAAGCTTTCTTT
d_gene: TRBD2; j_gene: TRBJ2-1; abundance: -; v_gene: TRBV7-6; CDR3aa: CASSLAPPSGSMNNEQFF; CDR3nt: TGTGCCAGCAGCTTAGCCCCCCCTAGCGGGAGCATGAACAATGAGCAGTTCTTC
d_gene: TRBD1; j_gene: TRBJ1-4; abundance: once; v_gene: TRBV27; CDR3aa: CASSLSVTGELFF; CDR3nt: TGTGCCAGCAGTTTATCGGTAACAGGGGAACTGTTTTTT
d_gene: -; j_gene: TRBJ2-5; abundance: -; v_gene: TRBV5-5; CDR3aa: CASSWPTGIVWETQYF; CDR3nt: TGTGCCAGCAGCTGGCCCACAGGGATAGTGTGGGAGACCCAGTACTTC
d_gene: -; j_gene: TRBJ2-5; abundance: -; v_gene: TRBV3-1/TRBV3-2; CDR3aa: CASSQVGGTQYF; CDR3nt: TGTGCCAGCAGCCAAGTGGGGGGGACCCAGTACTTC